Reported below is one T cell receptor beta chain. Its antigen is currently unknown. TCRdb ran MiXCR on the 5' RACE reads and lists one entry per CDR3 protein. Of approximately 41,000 distinct CDR3 sequences listed, 25% to 30% are singletons. Study-wide findings and caveats: Tumor Tregs overlapped most with tumor, then blood, naive CD4+ cells.

This sequence was found in a female donor with breast cancer. Sequencing was carried out using memory CD4+ T cells sorted from a lymph node. Specified subset: memory CD4+ T cells, CD4+CD45RO+CD25-.

The CDR3 nucleotides read TGCAGTGCTAGAGATATTAGGGGGACCTACGAGCAGTACTTC. Protein: CSARDIRGTYEQYF. The genes are TRBV20-1 and TRBJ2-7; TRBD1 is a possible D gene (6 bases). The CDR3 totals 14 residues. V shed 0 bases and J shed 2 bases, with 11 bases lying between them. Germline loops: CDR1 DFQATT, CDR2 SNEGSKA (reference sequence).